Listed below are T cell receptor beta chains from one sample, sequenced in a study of vaccination and CD4 T cells after COVID-19. Their recognized antigens are unknown. TCRdb re-called the PCR reads with MiXCR, one entry per CDR3 protein. The repertoire has 11,000 or so distinct CDR3 sequences, about 50% of them found once; the top ten carry approximately 20%. Sequencing was performed on CD4+ T cells from blood, cultured in vitro. These receptors were collected from a human donor who had recovered from COVID-19. Both conserved end residues are part of each CDR3. A D gene is named only where the DNA matches it firmly. Size is stated for part of the rows, as once, few or many counts, or as a class when the clone is expanded.

clone size,D gene,J gene,V gene,CDR3 DNA,CDR3 protein
NA,NA,TRBJ2-2,TRBV10-3,TGTGCCATCGGAGTCAGGGCTCCGAACACCGGGGAGCTGTTTTTT,CAIGVRAPNTGELFF
once,TRBD1,TRBJ1-1,TRBV6-1,TGTGCCAGCAGCCAGACAGGGACGAACACTGAAGCTTTCTTT,CASSQTGTNTEAFF
NA,NA,TRBJ2-2,TRBV20-1,TGCAGTGCTACCGCGGGGGCTCCGAACACCGGGGAGCTGTTTTTT,CSATAGAPNTGELFF
NA,NA,TRBJ1-2,TRBV11-2,TGTGCCAGCAGCTTAGCCCCAGGGAGGGCCTATGGTGGCTACACCTTC,CASSLAPGRAYGGYTF
few,NA,TRBJ1-1,TRBV20-1,TGCAGTGCTAGAGGTGGGTACGACACTGAAGCTTTCTTT,CSARGGYDTEAFF
NA,NA,TRBJ2-7,TRBV6-1,TGTGCCAGCAGTGAATGGCTAGCGCTCGGCGAGCAGTACTTC,CASSEWLALGEQYF
NA,TRBD1,TRBJ1-6,TRBV19,TGTGCCAGTAGTTCCCCGGGACAGGGAAATTCACCCCTCCACTTT,CASSSPGQGNSPLHF
NA,TRBD2,TRBJ2-5,TRBV6-1,TGTGCCAGCAGTGGGGGACTAGACGGGACCCAGTACTTC,CASSGGLDGTQYF
NA,TRBD2,TRBJ2-3,TRBV19,TGTGCCAGTGAAAGCGGGGACACAGATACGCAGTATTTT,CASESGDTDTQYF
NA,NA,TRBJ2-7,TRBV6-5,TGTGCCAGCAGTTACCCCGGTCTCTCCTACGAGCAGTACTTC,CASSYPGLSYEQYF
NA,NA,TRBJ1-4,TRBV30,TGTGCCTGGGCTCCCCGGGGGGGGCGCGATGAAAAACTGTTTTTT,CAWAPRGGRDEKLFF
NA,TRBD1,TRBJ1-2,TRBV27,TGTGCCAGCAGTTACCGGACAGGGGATGGCTACACCTTC,CASSYRTGDGYTF
NA,NA,TRBJ1-1,TRBV6-2/TRBV6-3,TGTGCCAGCAGTTTAAGCAGCATGAACACTGAAGCTTTCTTT,CASSLSSMNTEAFF
few,NA,TRBJ2-7,TRBV11-3,TGTGCCAGCAGCTTAGACGGACGGGACGGGAGCTACGAGCAGTACTTC,CASSLDGRDGSYEQYF
few,NA,TRBJ2-3,TRBV18,TGTGCCAGCTCACCGGGGGTAAGAGATACGCAGTATTTT,CASSPGVRDTQYF
NA,NA,TRBJ2-7,TRBV2,TGTGCCAGCAGTGAAGCCCGACACGAGCAGTACTTC,CASSEARHEQYF
NA,NA,TRBJ1-1,TRBV11-2,TGTGCCAGCAGCTCCGGGGTCCGACTGGGGGAAACTGAAGCTTTCTTT,CASSSGVRLGETEAFF
NA,NA,TRBJ1-1,TRBV19,TGTGCCAGTATAGACCCGGACAGATACACTGAAGCTTTCTTT,CASIDPDRYTEAFF
NA,TRBD1,TRBJ2-7,TRBV7-2,TGTGCCAGCAGCTCCTCCGGGACAGGACCCTACGAGCAGTACTTC,CASSSSGTGPYEQYF
NA,TRBD1,TRBJ2-2,TRBV7-7,TGTGCTAGCAGCTTCCGTATTACAGGGGGCTCCAGGAACACCGGGGAGCTGTTTTTT,CASSFRITGGSRNTGELFF
NA,NA,TRBJ2-1,TRBV5-6,TGTGCCAGCAGCTGGATTACGGGGCTTAGCTCCTACAATGAGCAGTTCTTC,CASSWITGLSSYNEQFF
NA,TRBD1,TRBJ1-2,TRBV25-1,TGTGCCAGCAGTGACCCGGGACAGCAGTTGGATGGCTACACCTTC,CASSDPGQQLDGYTF
NA,TRBD1,TRBJ1-2,TRBV20-1,TGCAGTGCTAGAGAAGGGGGCGGAGACTATGGCTACACCTTC,CSAREGGGDYGYTF
NA,NA,TRBJ1-1,TRBV19,TGTGCCAGTAGTATGGCGGGAGGCAGATCGAACACTGAAGCTTTCTTT,CASSMAGGRSNTEAFF
NA,TRBD2,TRBJ2-5,TRBV27,TGTGCCAGCAAGGGGGCCACTACTAGCGGGGGGTCAGAGACCCAGTACTTC,CASKGATTSGGSETQYF
few,NA,TRBJ1-3,TRBV6-1,TGTGCCAGCGAGCTGATGGGGGCCGGTGGAAACACCATATATTTT,CASELMGAGGNTIYF
NA,NA,TRBJ2-5,TRBV4-1,TGCGCCAGCAGCCAAAAGGCAACAAACCAAGAGACCCAGTACTTC,CASSQKATNQETQYF
few,NA,TRBJ2-4,TRBV6-1,TGTGCCAGCAGGTTAACAGGGACCAAAAACATTCAGTACTTC,CASRLTGTKNIQYF
NA,TRBD1,TRBJ1-1,TRBV12-3/TRBV12-4,TGTGCCAGCAGTCACACAGGGGGCGGCACTGAAGCTTTCTTT,CASSHTGGGTEAFF
NA,NA,TRBJ1-2,TRBV5-4,TGTGCCAGCAGCTCCGGGACTTATGGCTACACCTTC,CASSSGTYGYTF
NA,NA,TRBJ1-2,TRBV10-3,TGTGCCATCAGTGAGTCCCTTATGGGGGGCCCTGGCTACACCTTC,CAISESLMGGPGYTF
NA,NA,TRBJ2-3,TRBV7-2,TGTGCCAGCAGCCCCTTAGATACGCAGTATTTT,CASSPLDTQYF
NA,NA,TRBJ1-6,TRBV12-3/TRBV12-4,TGTGCCAGCATTTGGGGGGGTACCTATAATTCACCCCTCCACTTT,CASIWGGTYNSPLHF
NA,TRBD1,TRBJ1-5,TRBV6-1,TGTGCCAGCAGTCCGGGACAGGGAAATAGCAATCAGCCCCAGCATTTT,CASSPGQGNSNQPQHF
NA,NA,TRBJ1-2,TRBV21-1,TGTGCCAGCAGCAAGAATAGCGTATATGGCTACACCTTC,CASSKNSVYGYTF
NA,NA,TRBJ2-1,TRBV5-1,TGCGCCAGCAGCTTTACTAGCTACAATGAGCAGTTCTTC,CASSFTSYNEQFF
NA,NA,TRBJ1-5,TRBV20-1,TGCAGTGCTAGTCATCTGGGTCAGCCCCAGCATTTT,CSASHLGQPQHF
NA,NA,TRBJ1-1,TRBV12-3/TRBV12-4,TGTGCCAGCAGAACCGTAGGTACTGAAGCTTTCTTT,CASRTVGTEAFF
few,NA,TRBJ1-1,TRBV30,TGTGCCTGGAGCCCGGTGAACACTGAAGCTTTCTTT,CAWSPVNTEAFF
NA,NA,TRBJ2-7,TRBV12-3/TRBV12-4,TGTGCCAGCAGTTTAGGCAGTTTCTACGAGCAGTACTTC,CASSLGSFYEQYF
NA,NA,TRBJ2-1,TRBV12-3/TRBV12-4,TGTGCCAGCAGTTTCAGTCGGAATGAGCAGTTCTTC,CASSFSRNEQFF
NA,NA,TRBJ1-2,TRBV7-2,TGTGCCAGCAGCTTAATAGGTGTAGGAGAGGAAACCTATAACTATGGCTACACCTTC,CASSLIGVGEETYNYGYTF
NA,NA,TRBJ1-2,TRBV6-1,TGTGCCAGCAGTGAGCGGAACGGTGACTACACCTTC,CASSERNGDYTF
NA,NA,TRBJ1-1,TRBV12-3/TRBV12-4,TGTGCCAGCAGTCCTACAGCCGGGGCTTTCTTT,CASSPTAGAFF
few,NA,TRBJ1-2,TRBV21-1,TGTGCCAGCAGGTCCGGAATGGAGGGGGCGCCCCTAGTGTGCGGCTACACCTTC,CASRSGMEGAPLVCGYTF
NA,NA,TRBJ1-4,TRBV7-9,TGTGCCAGCAGTTCCCCGGGACCCAAGAATGAAAAACTGTTTTTT,CASSSPGPKNEKLFF
NA,TRBD2,TRBJ2-4,TRBV30,TGTGCCTGGAGTGTACCCGGGGGGGCCAAAAACATTCAGTACTTC,CAWSVPGGAKNIQYF
NA,NA,TRBJ1-5,TRBV6-5,TGTGCCAGCAGTTCACAGAGTAGCAATCAGCCCCAGCATTTT,CASSSQSSNQPQHF
NA,NA,TRBJ1-1,TRBV12-3/TRBV12-4,TGTGCCAGCAGTTTAGGGGCAGCCAACACTGAAGCTTTCTTT,CASSLGAANTEAFF
NA,NA,TRBJ2-5,TRBV7-9,TGTGCCAGCAGCTCAACAGAGCACCAAGAGACCCAGTACTTC,CASSSTEHQETQYF
NA,NA,TRBJ2-7,TRBV6-2/TRBV6-3,TGTGCCAGCACTAGAAGAACAGGAACGGCGCTTGGGGAGCAGTACTTC,CASTRRTGTALGEQYF
NA,NA,TRBJ1-2,TRBV2,TGTGCCAGCAGATTGGAAGTGAACTATGGCTACACCTTC,CASRLEVNYGYTF
NA,NA,TRBJ2-2,TRBV5-1,TGCGCCAGCAGCAGCCCGGGACAAACGAACACCGGGGAGCTGTTTTTT,CASSSPGQTNTGELFF
NA,NA,TRBJ1-2,TRBV6-1,TGTGCCAGCAGCCCCGCCGTCCCCTATGGCTACACCTTC,CASSPAVPYGYTF